This TCR beta chain was retrieved from a study of T cell changes during pregnancy in multiple sclerosis. The protocol was immunoSEQ multiplex PCR, while the TCRdb copy is restricted to in-frame clones and leaves out a portion. The data hold about 110,000 clones, with about 90% observed a single time. CDR3 length: 12 amino acids. Germline CDR1 and CDR2: ENHRY and SYGVKD. V lost 5 bases to trimming and J lost 12 bases; unmatched junction nucleotides: 7. The TCR comes from a female donor with multiple sclerosis, enrolled in a pregnancy study. The starting material was peripheral blood, obtained in the third trimester of pregnancy. J is TRBJ1-1 and V is TRBV10-3; 9 positions agree with TRBD1. CDR3 DNA sequence: TGTGCCATCAGTTCCGACAGGGGGGTTACTTTCTTT. It yields the protein CAISSDRGVTFF.